This T cell receptor (beta chain) was found in a study of shared clonotypes between healthy human individuals. Study information: Researchers assigned three CD4 naive, three CD4 memory, two CD8 naive and one CD8 memory plate to each donor.

An assay was performed, and its level was deep. Sequencing used immunoSEQ multiplex PCR; TCRdb keeps in-frame clones, though not all of them. The sample lists 2 million to 3 million clones, roughly 93% occurring once. V lost 3 bases to trimming and J lost 13 bases, with 21 bases between them. Germline V lookup: CDR1 MDHEN, CDR2 SYDVKM. CDR3 length: 15 amino acids. This chain connects TRBV28 to TRBJ1-4, with a tentative D call TRBD1 (5 bases). The clonotype was recovered from a man aged 18-30 years in good health. Some clones in this sample may be carry-over from other donors' samples. The material sequenced was naive CD4+ T cells from PBMCs. Subset here: CD45RA+ positively selected. The CDR3 reads CASSFPTVVGERLFF. Written as DNA, the CDR3 is TGTGCCAGCAGTTTTCCGACAGTTGTCGGCGAGAGACTGTTTTTT.